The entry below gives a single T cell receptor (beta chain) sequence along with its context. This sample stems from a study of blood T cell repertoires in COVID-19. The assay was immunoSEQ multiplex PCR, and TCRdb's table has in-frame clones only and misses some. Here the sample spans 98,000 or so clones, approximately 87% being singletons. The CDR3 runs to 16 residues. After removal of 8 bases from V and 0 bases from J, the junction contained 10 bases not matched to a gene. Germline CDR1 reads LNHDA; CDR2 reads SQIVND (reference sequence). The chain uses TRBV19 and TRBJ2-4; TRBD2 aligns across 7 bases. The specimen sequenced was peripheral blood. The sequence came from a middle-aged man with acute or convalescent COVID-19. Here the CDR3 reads CASHSGGGGAKNIQYF. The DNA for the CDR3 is TGTGCCAGTCATTCCGGTGGGGGGGGAGCCAAAAACATTCAGTACTTC.